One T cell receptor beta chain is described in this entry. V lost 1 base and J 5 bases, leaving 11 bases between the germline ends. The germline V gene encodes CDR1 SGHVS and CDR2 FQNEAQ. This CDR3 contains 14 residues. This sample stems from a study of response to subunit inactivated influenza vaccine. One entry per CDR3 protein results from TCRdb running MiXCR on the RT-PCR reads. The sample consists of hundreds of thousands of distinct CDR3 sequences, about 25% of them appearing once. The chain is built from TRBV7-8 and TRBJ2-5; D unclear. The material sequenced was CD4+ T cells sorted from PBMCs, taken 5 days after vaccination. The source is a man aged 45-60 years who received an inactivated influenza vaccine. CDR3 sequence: CASSLVGNRETQYF. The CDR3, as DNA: TGTGCCAGCAGCTTAGTTGGGAACCGGGAGACCCAGTACTTC. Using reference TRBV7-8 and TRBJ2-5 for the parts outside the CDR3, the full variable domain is GAGVSQSPRYKVAKRGQDVALRCDPISGHVSLFWYQQALGQGPEFLTYFQNEAQLDKSGLPSDRFFAERPEGSVSTLKIQRTQQEDSAVYLCASSLVGNRETQYFGPGTRLLVL.